This TCR beta chain was captured in a study of T cells in Graves' hyperthyroidism and ophthalmopathy. Study overall: The initial diagnosis was the point when peripheral blood was collected, ahead of any treatment. Findings and caveats of the study: Blood also carried most thyroid clonotypes expanded above 0.001.

V lost 1 base and J lost 2, with 10 bases in between. The germline V gene encodes CDR1 SGHRS and CDR2 YFSETQ. This CDR3 has 14 amino acids. A remark on this clonotype: Its specificity is not known.

Pregnant or lactating patients were excluded, as were those with uncontrolled infection or other autoimmune disease. TCR beta CDR3 region amplification was performed from RNA transcripts. A set of HTBI primers served as the primers for a first-round RT-PCR of the TCR CDR3. TCRdb redid the calling of the multiplex PCR reads with MiXCR, one entry per CDR3 protein. The sample yields about half a million distinct CDR3 sequences, approximately 25% seen once. V is TRBV5-1 and J is TRBJ2-7; perhaps D is TRBD1 or TRBD2 (6 bases each). The TCR was taken from a woman aged 25-40 years with Graves' ophthalmopathy. Source material: blood. The CDR3 coding sequence is TGCGCCAGCAGCTTGATCGGGGGCACCTACGAGCAGTACTTC. As protein: CASSLIGGTYEQYF.